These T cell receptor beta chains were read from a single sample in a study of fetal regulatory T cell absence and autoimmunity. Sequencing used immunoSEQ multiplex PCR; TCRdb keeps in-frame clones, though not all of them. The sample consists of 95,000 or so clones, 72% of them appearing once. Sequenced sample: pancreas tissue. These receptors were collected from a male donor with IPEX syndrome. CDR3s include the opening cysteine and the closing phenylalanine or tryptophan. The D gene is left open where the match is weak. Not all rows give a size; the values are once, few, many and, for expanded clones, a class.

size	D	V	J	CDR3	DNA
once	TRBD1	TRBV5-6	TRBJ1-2	CASSLALQGRHSGYTF	TGTGCCAGCAGCTTAGCCCTACAGGGGCGACATTCCGGCTACACCTTC
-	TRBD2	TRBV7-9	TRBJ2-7	CASSSGGGGTKGEQYF	TGTGCCAGCAGCTCAGGCGGTGGGGGGACTAAAGGGGAGCAGTACTTC
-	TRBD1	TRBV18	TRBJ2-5	CASSQGAGETQYF	TGTGCCAGCTCACAGGGGGCTGGGGAGACCCAGTACTTC
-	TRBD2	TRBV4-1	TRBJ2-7	CASSQEGLAGAISYEQYF	TGCGCCAGCAGCCAAGAGGGTCTAGCGGGGGCCATTTCCTACGAGCAGTACTTC
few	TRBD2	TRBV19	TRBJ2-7	CARFTSGRHYEQYF	TGTGCCAGGTTCACTAGCGGGAGACACTACGAGCAGTACTTC
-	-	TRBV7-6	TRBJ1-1	CASSLDAGTEAFF	TGTGCCAGCAGCTTAGACGCAGGGACTGAAGCTTTCTTT
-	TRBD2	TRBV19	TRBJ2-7	CASSSRGLASAYEQYF	TGTGCCAGTAGTAGCAGGGGACTAGCGAGTGCCTACGAGCAGTACTTC
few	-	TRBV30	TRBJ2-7	CASSGLYPYEQYF	TGTGCCTCTTCGGGACTCTACCCCTACGAGCAGTACTTC
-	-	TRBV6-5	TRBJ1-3	CASSYGSGVGNTIYF	TGTGCCAGCAGTTATGGGTCAGGGGTAGGAAACACCATATATTTT
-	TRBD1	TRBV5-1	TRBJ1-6	CASSWTGGEGSSPLHF	TGCGCCAGCAGCTGGACAGGGGGCGAGGGCAGTTCACCCCTCCACTTT
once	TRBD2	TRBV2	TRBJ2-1	CASRLHYTWGGAYNEQFF	TGTGCCAGCAGGCTACACTATACGTGGGGGGGAGCCTACAATGAGCAGTTCTTC
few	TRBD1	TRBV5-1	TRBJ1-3	CASSWDSSGNTIYF	TGCGCCAGCAGCTGGGACAGCTCTGGAAACACCATATATTTT
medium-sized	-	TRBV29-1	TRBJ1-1	CSVEERVNTEAFF	TGCAGCGTTGAGGAAAGGGTGAACACTGAAGCTTTCTTT
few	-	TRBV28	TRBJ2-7	CASRQGASYEQYF	TGTGCCAGCAGGCAGGGTGCCTCCTACGAGCAGTACTTC
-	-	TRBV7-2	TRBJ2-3	CASSLGVLADTQYF	TGTGCCAGCAGCTTAGGCGTATTGGCAGATACGCAGTATTTT
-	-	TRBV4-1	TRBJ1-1	CASSQGNTEAFF	TGCGCCAGCAGCCAAGGGAACACTGAAGCTTTCTTT
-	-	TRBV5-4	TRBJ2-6	CASSPPGVGANVLTF	TGTGCCAGCAGCCCTCCAGGGGTCGGGGCCAACGTCCTGACTTTC
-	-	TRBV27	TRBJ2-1	CASSFIGGLNNEQFF	TGTGCCAGCAGTTTCATCGGGGGCTTGAACAATGAGCAGTTCTTC
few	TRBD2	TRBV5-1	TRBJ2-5	CASSWTSGGQETQYF	TGCGCCAGCAGCTGGACTAGCGGGGGGCAAGAGACCCAGTACTTC
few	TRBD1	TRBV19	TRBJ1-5	CASSAGTGNQPQHF	TGTGCCAGTAGTGCCGGGACAGGGAATCAGCCCCAGCATTTT